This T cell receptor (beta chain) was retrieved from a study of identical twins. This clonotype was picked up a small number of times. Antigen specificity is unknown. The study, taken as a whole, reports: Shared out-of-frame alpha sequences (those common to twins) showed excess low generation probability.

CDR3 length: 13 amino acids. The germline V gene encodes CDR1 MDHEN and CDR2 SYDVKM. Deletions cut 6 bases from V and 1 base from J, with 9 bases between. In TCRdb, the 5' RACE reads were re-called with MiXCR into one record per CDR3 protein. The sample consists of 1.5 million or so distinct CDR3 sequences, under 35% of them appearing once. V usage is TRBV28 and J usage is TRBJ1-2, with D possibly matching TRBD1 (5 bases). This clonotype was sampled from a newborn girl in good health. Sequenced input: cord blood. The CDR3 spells CASRRGVNYGYTF. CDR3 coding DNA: TGTGCCAGCAGACGGGGGGTTAACTATGGCTACACCTTC.